This TCR beta chain derives from a study of beta chain features in type 1 diabetes. Germline assignment: CDR1 KGHSH and CDR2 LQKENI. Trimming at V came to 4 bases and at J to 0 bases, leaving 2 bases not matched to a gene. CDR3 length equals 15 residues. As every portion of the isolated RNA was reverse transcribed, the sequencing read expressed TCRB transcripts. Clones were sequenced by immunoSEQ multiplex PCR, and TCRdb holds only the in-frame ones, with some missing. The sample lists 200,000 to 300,000 clones; roughly 14% were seen once. The clonotype comes from a woman aged 40 to 50 in good health. Material for sequencing was naive CD4+ T cells from blood. The chain recombines TRBV18 with TRBJ2-1; TRBD1 aligns across 8 bases. The CDR3 DNA follows: TGTGCCAGCTCACGGGACAGGAGCTCCTACAATGAGCAGTTCTTC. Its protein product is CASSRDRSSYNEQFF.